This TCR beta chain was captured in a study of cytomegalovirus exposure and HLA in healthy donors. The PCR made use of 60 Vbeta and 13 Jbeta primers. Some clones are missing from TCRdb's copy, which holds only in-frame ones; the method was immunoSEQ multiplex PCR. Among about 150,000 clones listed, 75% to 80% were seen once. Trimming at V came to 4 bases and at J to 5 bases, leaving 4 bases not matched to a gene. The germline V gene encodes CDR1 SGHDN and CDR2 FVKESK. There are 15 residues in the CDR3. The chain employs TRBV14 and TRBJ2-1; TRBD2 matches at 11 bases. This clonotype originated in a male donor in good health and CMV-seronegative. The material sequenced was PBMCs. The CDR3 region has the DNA TGTGCCAGCAGCCCACTAGCGGGGGCAAACAATGAGCAGTTCTTC. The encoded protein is CASSPLAGANNEQFF.